The 11 T cell receptor beta chains given below trace back to one sample, sequenced in a study of regulatory T cells in long-lasting Graves disease. As for time point: persistent/refractory GD, antithyroid drugs over 5 years with positive TRAb. Construction of the TCR library relied on RNA isolated from PBMCs. TCR beta libraries were built with iRepertoire HTBI primers and Arm-PCR of CDR3 regions. Each CDR3 protein is one row after TCRdb ran MiXCR on the multiplex PCR reads. The sample comprises hundreds of thousands of distinct CDR3 sequences, 22% of which are singletons, and approximately 14% rests with the top ten. The sequenced sample was peripheral blood mononuclear cells (PBMCs), obtained when the disease was refractory, from a patient treated with antithyroid drugs. These receptors originate from a female donor with Graves disease.

The chain joins TRBV6-2 or TRBV6-3 to TRBJ1-2; unclear D gene. V was cut by 0 bases and J by 2 bases, with 7 bases left in between. Germline CDR1 reads MNHEY; CDR2 reads SVGEGT. The CDR3 loop spans 14 amino acids. CDR3 nucleotides: TGTGCCAGCAGTTACTCGAGCGAAAACTATGGCTACACCTTC. Translating gives CASSYSSENYGYTF.

This clonotype appeared many times. The V gene is TRBV15, the J gene TRBJ1-1; D is perhaps TRBD1 (5 bases). The germline V and J ends were trimmed by 0 bases and 8 bases, with 13 bases remaining between them. Germline assignment: CDR1 LNHNV and CDR2 YYDKDF (reference sequence). CDR3 size: 14 residues. The CDR3 DNA follows: TGTGCCACCAGCAGAGATTTTGACAGAGCAGAAGCTTTCTTT. Amino acids: CATSRDFDRAEAFF.

Turning to this clonotype: This may be a read error: a much more frequent sequence differs by one nucleotide. This chain links TRBV3-1 with TRBJ2-5; possibly TRBD2 for D (5 bases). This CDR3 spans 16 amino acids. With 2 bases removed from V and 1 base from J, the gap between germline ends came to 14 bases. The germline CDR1 and CDR2 sequences are LGHDT and YNNKEL (reference sequence). The CDR3: CASSQSSPGIQETQYF. The CDR3 DNA is TGTGCCAGCAGCCAAAGCTCCCCGGGAATCCAAGAGACCCAGTACTTC.

This clonotype was seen only a few times. This chain connects TRBV12-3 or TRBV12-4 to TRBJ1-2; D might be TRBD1 (6 bases). The CDR3 runs to 13 residues. V was trimmed by 4 bases and J by 7 bases, leaving 13 bases between them. CDR3 residues: CASSYQGRGGYTF. The DNA of the CDR3 is TGTGCCAGCAGTTACCAGGGGAGGGGTGGCTACACCTTC.

Many counts were recorded for this clonotype. This sequence joins TRBV27 and TRBJ1-6; possible D gene TRBD1, 5 bases. The CDR3 runs 16 residues. From germline, CDR1 is MNHEY and CDR2 SMNVEV (reference sequence). Trimming pared 8 bases from V and 4 bases from J, leaving 18 bases between. The CDR3: CASRPPSRQYNSPLHF. In DNA form, the CDR3 reads TGTGCCAGCCGCCCGCCATCTCGACAGTATAATTCACCCCTCCACTTT.

This clonotype was seen many times. The genes are TRBV2 and TRBJ1-1, with D unresolved. Germline loops: CDR1 SNHLY, CDR2 FYNNEI. This CDR3 has 14 amino acids. Trimming shortened V by 3 bases and J by 1 base, and 9 bases separated the two germline ends. The CDR3 sequence: CASSETGGNTEAFF. The CDR3 DNA follows: TGTGCCAGCAGTGAGACGGGAGGGAACACTGAAGCTTTCTTT.

The CDR3 spells CAISESTFEQFF. In DNA, the CDR3 is TGTGCCATCAGTGAGTCGACCTTTGAGCAGTTCTTC. This rearrangement joins TRBV10-3 to TRBJ2-1; unclear D gene. CDR1 is ENHRY, CDR2 SYGVKD, per germline. Trimming removed 0 bases at V and 9 bases at J, with 6 bases between. The CDR3 is 12 residues long.

This chain uses TRBV6-1 with TRBJ1-5, with 7 bases aligning to TRBD1. The CDR3 length is 16 residues. Germline V lookup: CDR1 MNHNS, CDR2 SASEGT. Trimming cost V 6 bases and J 1 base; bases outside gene matches: 9. The CDR3 DNA is TGTGCCAGCAGAGGTCAGGGGGACTTGAGCAATCAGCCCCAGCATTTT. Amino acids: CASRGQGDLSNQPQHF.

This clonotype was detected a few times. The chain employs TRBV20-1 and TRBJ1-1, with D tentatively TRBD1 (5 bases). V was clipped by 0 bases and J by 6 bases, with 17 bases between them. The CDR3 covers 15 residues. Per germline, CDR1 DFQATT and CDR2 SNEGSKA (reference sequence). The CDR3 bases are TGCAGTGCTAGAGATCCGAGGGGCGCAGTCGCTGAAGCTTTCTTT. Amino acids: CSARDPRGAVAEAFF.

This clonotype was counted at least ten times. The chain couples TRBV27 to TRBJ1-2; D unclear. Germline V gives CDR1 MNHEY, CDR2 SMNVEV (reference sequence). V lost 3 bases and J 2 bases, leaving 16 bases between the germline ends. The CDR3 has 16 residues. The CDR3 sequence: CASSFSAIDLNYGYTF. In DNA, the CDR3 is TGTGCCAGCAGTTTCTCCGCCATCGACCTCAACTATGGCTACACCTTC.

This clonotype has ten or more counts. V is TRBV28 and J is TRBJ2-7; D may correspond to TRBD1 or TRBD2 (5 bases each). From germline, CDR1 is MDHEN and CDR2 SYDVKM. This CDR3 has 13 residues. Trimming took off 7 bases at V and 2 bases at J, with 12 bases between the two ends. CDR3 DNA sequence: TGTGCCAGCATCCGGGGCCGCACCTACGAGCAGTACTTC. Protein sequence: CASIRGRTYEQYF.